These 3 T cell receptor beta chains came from one sample sequenced in a study of identical twins. TCRdb passed the 5' RACE reads through MiXCR, listing each CDR3 protein once. The sample consists of about 550,000 distinct CDR3 sequences, more than 20% of them appearing once. This sample was also put to use in a study of yellow fever vaccine responses in identical twins.

Sequenced: CD4+ T cells sorted from blood. These receptors came from a woman aged 18-29 years in good health.

The chain recombines TRBV6-1 with TRBJ2-7; possible D gene TRBD1, 6 bases. The V gene lost 4 bases and the J gene lost 2 bases, with 9 bases spanning the gap. The CDR3 contains 13 residues. CDR1 MNHNS and CDR2 SASEGT come from the germline V gene. The CDR3 DNA reads as TGTGCCAGCAGTGTCCGGACAGCCTACGAGCAGTACGTC. It specifies CASSVRTAYEQYV.

The chain employs TRBV10-1 and TRBJ2-7, with 14 bases lining up with TRBD2. Unmatched junction bases numbered 3, after V lost 8 bases and J lost 6 bases. The germline V gene encodes CDR1 WNHNN and CDR2 SYGVQD (reference sequence). The CDR3 is 13 residues long. The CDR3 is CASLGTSGGEQYV. CDR3 sequence (DNA): TGCGCCAGCCTGGGGACTAGCGGGGGCGAGCAGTACGTC.

This clonotype occurred a few times. V is TRBV29-1 and J is TRBJ1-4; the D gene is possibly TRBD1 (6 bases). The CDR3 runs 14 residues. The germline V and J ends were trimmed by 4 bases and 0 bases, with 9 bases remaining between them. Per the germline V gene, CDR1 is SQVTM and CDR2 is ANQGSEA. DNA for the CDR3: TGCAGCGTTGGGGGGACAACAACTAATGAAAAACTGTTTTTT. Its protein product is CSVGGTTTNEKLFF.